This TCR beta chain was captured by sequencing in a study of T cells in Graves' hyperthyroidism and ophthalmopathy (dated by TCRdb to the late 2010s). At the level of the whole study: Peripheral blood was collected at initial diagnosis, before any treatment. Prospective prediction of ophthalmopathy was tested in an independent validation cohort consisting of 18 hyperthyroidism patients and around 16 patients who later progressed to ophthalmopathy. The paper reports TCR Vbeta CDR3 sequencing of approximately 130 peripheral blood samples: 40 or so ophthalmopathy, over 70 hyperthyroidism and around 17 progressor patients. The 100 or so discovery patients were randomly split 7:3 into training and test sets. In about 6 Graves' hyperthyroidism patients, the study also compared T-cell repertoires from thyroid tissue with T-cell repertoires from blood. After blood sampling, hyperthyroidism patients were treated with methimazole at a starting dose of 30 mg daily, and ophthalmopathy patients were treated with high-dose intravenous methylprednisolone. A discovery cohort of around 98 patients, roughly 45 with Graves' ophthalmopathy and about 60 with stable Graves' hyperthyroidism, was used to find distinguishing TCR V-J signatures.

TCR beta CDR3 regions were amplified from RNA transcripts. The TCR CDR3 was subjected to a first round of RT-PCR using the HTBI primer set and the Qiagen OneStep RT-PCR kit. The libraries were constructed in a second round of multiplex PCR and then size-selected and purified. Paired-end sequencing of the libraries was performed with 100 bp reads on an Illumina HiSeq2000. For the original study's pipeline: Raw data were processed with SOAPnuke, discarding reads with adapters, uncalled bases, mean Phred below 15, or no exact constant-primer or identifier match. COPE v1.2.5 was used to merge high-quality paired reads, and clonotypes were defined as unique nucleotide sequences. MiTCR v1.1 was used to align the clonotypes against IMGT TRBV, TRBD and TRBJ reference segments. The analysis was restricted to V-J combinations with a frequency above 0.0001, which together covered about 99% of the repertoires. A TCS score was defined as the ratio of F50 (clonal expansion) to E x V (chaos), with BLOSUM62-based TCRdist applied between CDR3 peptides within each V-J. Welch's t-statistics and random forest reduced around 510 V-J features to around 14, which were used in a naive Bayes classifier (R e1071). Starting from the raw public reads, TCRdb applied fastp trimming at Q25, assembled clones with MiXCR and retained in-frame beta chains. Every CDR3 protein is listed once, alongside the most common genes and DNA of its rows. None of the V and J calls come from the authors' own analysis; TCRdb made them. Present in this sample are 650,000 to 850,000 distinct CDR3 sequences, about 19% of which were seen just once. Around 17% of the sample is held by the ten biggest clonotypes.

This clonotype was picked up a small number of times. What this receptor recognizes is not known. Per-base qualities were not stored, and no clone one base away is much larger. Hyperthyroidism patients were aged 18 to 65 years and newly diagnosed, with disease duration of less than 2 months. The study excluded patients with uncontrolled infections, other autoimmune diseases, pregnancy or lactation. Diagnoses were established on the basis of clinical symptoms, serum thyroxine and TRAb, thyroid ultrasound, and orbital computed tomography. For progressor patients, blood was drawn at the first diagnosis of hyperthyroidism, before any ophthalmopathy symptoms had appeared. Ficoll-Paque density gradient centrifugation was used to isolate PBMCs from around 10 ml of fresh peripheral blood. Progressor patients were first diagnosed with Graves' hyperthyroidism and then developed ophthalmopathy during follow-up. Trizol reagent was used to extract total RNA, and RNA quality was then checked on an Agilent 2100 Bioanalyzer.

Overall study outcomes, separate from this receptor: Blood samples also contained most of the expanded thyroid clonotypes (frequency above 0.001), which suggests that blood repertoires may reflect thyroid immune responses. In validation, the model predicted progression to ophthalmopathy with 65% to 71% sensitivity and around 72% specificity, a median of 6.5 months before onset. In cross-validation, a model built on a 13 V-J signature told ophthalmopathy apart from stable hyperthyroidism with approximately 91% sensitivity and approximately 81% specificity, and in testing the same model reached 80%/75%. No statistical method was used to set the sample size in advance, and investigators knew the group allocation.

In the germline V gene (reference sequence), CDR1 corresponds to LNHDA and CDR2 to SQIVND. The CDR3, from cysteine to phenylalanine, totals 13 residues. Of the read, only the CDR3 DNA is kept; its 39 bases are in frame from base 1. The V and J ends are trimmed by 4 bases and 9 bases, leaving 15 bases between them. The sequenced sample was blood. The sequence came from a woman between 45 and 60 years old with Graves' hyperthyroidism that later progressed to Graves' ophthalmopathy. The chain uses TRBV19 and TRBJ1-2; perhaps TRBD1 is the D gene, with 6 bases matching. The DNA sequence reads TGTGCCAGTAGTAGGGACACAGTGCCCAGCTACACCTTC. Protein translation: CASSRDTVPSYTF.